This paragraph reports one T cell receptor (beta chain). Its antigen is unknown. This specimen comes from a study of cytomegalovirus exposure and HLA in healthy donors. Study conclusions and caveats: Most CMV-associated TCR beta chains appeared HLA-restricted in a later analysis. In an earlier analysis, in 540 or so donors, most V segments appeared productive either ~90% or ~30% of the time. Reported results showed that the classifier diagnosed cytomegalovirus status with high specificity and sensitivity.

Trimming removed 5 bases from V and 9 bases from J; junction bases left unmatched: 12. This CDR3 has 15 residues. The V gene's germline CDR1 is PRHDT and CDR2 FYEKMQ (reference sequence). The PCR employed 60 Vbeta primers together with 13 Jbeta primers. Per the original methods: It was a later analysis that counted 83 million or so unique TCR beta chains, of which some 9.9 million were shared. Measured with immunoSEQ multiplex PCR; TCRdb has only the in-frame clones, and not every one. That table furnishes V, J and clone size, whereas the DNA furnished D and trimming. In the table there are 160,000 or so clones, about 78% of which are singletons.

The TCR comes from a man aged 35 to 55 in good health and CMV-seronegative. Sequenced input: PBMCs. V is TRBV13 and J is TRBJ2-3; 9 bases are shared with TRBD1. CDR3 sequence: CASSNKGQGFRTQYF. For the CDR3, the DNA is TGTGCCAGCAGCAATAAGGGACAGGGATTCAGAACGCAGTATTTT.